What follows is one TCR beta chain and its context. What it recognizes is unknown. Within the sample, other DNA sequences also encode this same CDR3. This record belongs to a study of cytomegalovirus exposure and HLA in healthy donors. Findings and limits, study-wide: TCR association rates varied by HLA locus in a later analysis, with DRB1 highest and HLA-C lowest.

This CDR3 region has 14 residues. Trimming took off 3 bases at V and 4 bases at J, with 10 bases between the two ends. The germline CDR1 and CDR2 sequences are LNHDA and SQIVND (reference sequence). 13 Jbeta primers and 60 Vbeta primers were used for the PCR. Sequencing was performed with immunoSEQ multiplex PCR; in TCRdb, only in-frame clones are kept and a portion is missing. This sample has 60,000 or so clones; around 83% occur once, and the top ten carry roughly 1.8%. The chain joins TRBV19 to TRBJ1-5; D may be TRBD1 (6 bases). The clonotype originates from a man aged 35 to 55 in good health and CMV-seronegative. Source material: PBMCs. CDR3: CASSIRDTNQPQHF. CDR3 coding DNA: TGTGCCAGTAGTATCCGGGACACAAATCAGCCCCAGCATTTT.